Below are 8 T cell receptor beta chains sequenced from a single sample in a study of regulatory T cells in long-lasting Graves disease. For TCR beta, libraries came from iRepertoire HTBI primers and Arm-PCR of CDR3 regions. TCRdb recomputed calls from the multiplex PCR reads with MiXCR, one row per CDR3 protein. The data show about 660,000 distinct CDR3 sequences, around 30% seen once. Time point indicated: persistent/refractory GD, antithyroid drugs over 5 years with positive TRAb. Generation of the TCR library employed RNA extracted from PBMCs. The specimen was peripheral blood mononuclear cells (PBMCs), collected when the disease was refractory, from a patient treated with antithyroid drugs. The receptors were gathered from a female donor with Graves disease.

This clonotype was picked up many times. The V and J genes are TRBV2 and TRBJ2-7, with D perhaps TRBD1 or TRBD2 (5 bases each). The ends were cut back, 2 bases at V and 6 bases at J, with 17 bases in the middle. The CDR3 is 15 residues long. CDR1 is SNHLY and CDR2 is FYNNEI in the germline V gene. CDR3 sequence: CASSEPIDSGGEQYF. The CDR3 bases are TGTGCCAGCAGTGAACCTATCGACAGCGGAGGCGAGCAGTACTTC.

The V and J genes are TRBV20-1 and TRBJ2-2; 10 bases map to TRBD2. J was trimmed by 5 bases and V by 5 bases; bases with no gene match: 5. The CDR3 runs to 14 residues. Germline V gene data show CDR1 as DFQATT and CDR2 as SNEGSKA (reference sequence). The CDR3 DNA sequence: TGCAGTGCTCCGAGCGGGAGGGGGACCGGGGAGCTGTTTTTT. Its protein is CSAPSGRGTGELFF.

The chain is built from TRBV9 and TRBJ1-6; no clear D. Germline CDR1 reads SGDLS; CDR2 reads YYNGEE. The CDR3 covers 15 residues. V gave up 3 bases and J gave up 6 bases, with 13 bases separating them. The CDR3 reads CASSAVDWGNSPLHF. In DNA form, the CDR3 reads TGTGCCAGCAGCGCCGTTGATTGGGGTAATTCACCCCTCCACTTT.

The V and J genes are TRBV19 and TRBJ2-2; 7 positions match TRBD2. This CDR3 spans 16 amino acids. CDR1 and CDR2 from the germline V gene are LNHDA and SQIVND (reference sequence). With V trimmed by 7 bases and J by 0 bases, 8 bases remained unmatched. The CDR3 protein is CASIPESGTNTGELFF. CDR3 nucleotide sequence: TGTGCCAGTATCCCTGAGAGCGGGACGAACACCGGGGAGCTGTTTTTT.

The J gene is TRBJ2-7, the V gene TRBV25-1; D perhaps matches TRBD1 (5 bases). V lost 2 bases to trimming and J lost 1 base, with 12 bases between them. The CDR3 spans 15 residues. CDR1 is MGHDK, CDR2 SYGVNS, per germline. The CDR3 nucleotides are TGTGCCAGCAGTGAAGCGGACACCCCATCCTACGAGCAGTACTTC. As protein: CASSEADTPSYEQYF.

V gene TRBV29-1 combines with J gene TRBJ1-1; D may be TRBD1 (6 bases). The V gene lost 0 bases and the J gene lost 4 bases, with 12 bases spanning the gap. This CDR3 comprises 14 residues. The germline CDR1 and CDR2 sequences are SQVTM and ANQGSEA. CDR3 DNA: TGCAGCGTTGAAGATCCACAGGGAAGCACTGAAGCTTTCTTT. It is translated as CSVEDPQGSTEAFF. The full variable domain, with the rest looked up from reference TRBV29-1 and TRBJ1-1, is SAVISQKPSRDICQRGTSLTIQCQVDSQVTMMFWYRQQPGQSLTLIATANQGSEATYESGFVIDKFPISRPNLTFSTLTVSNMSPEDSSIYLCSVEDPQGSTEAFFGQGTRLTVV.

The V call is TRBV11-2, the J call TRBJ2-6; TRBD2 matches at 7 bases. V dropped 4 bases and J dropped 0; count of bases not matched to a gene: 9. This CDR3 comprises 18 residues. Germline V gene data show CDR1 as SGHAT and CDR2 as FQNNGV. CDR3 DNA: TGTGCCAGCAGCTCAATCGTGGGACTAAACTCTGGGGCCAACGTCCTGACTTTC. This translates into CASSSIVGLNSGANVLTF.

The chain links TRBV10-3 to TRBJ2-2, with D hard to call. V lost 6 bases and J 1 base, leaving 9 bases between the germline ends. The CDR3 extends over 14 amino acids. The germline V gene encodes CDR1 ENHRY and CDR2 SYGVKD. The CDR3 reads CAIRNTENTGELFF. Here the CDR3 DNA reads TGTGCCATCAGGAACACGGAGAACACCGGGGAGCTGTTTTTT.